The source of this T cell receptor beta chain is a study of cytomegalovirus exposure and HLA in healthy donors. The repertoire was sequenced with immunoSEQ multiplex PCR; TCRdb's copy has only in-frame clones and lacks some. The top ten hold 0.89% of the sample, which has roughly 100,000 clones, over 85% seen once. The sequence came from a woman aged 18-30 years in good health and CMV-seronegative. Source material: PBMCs.

The CDR3 nucleotides read TGTGCCACGAAACAGGGGGACACTGAAGCTTTCTTT. This gives the protein CATKQGDTEAFF. The genes are TRBV27 and TRBJ1-1, with TRBD1 matching over 8 bases. This CDR3 comprises 12 residues. Germline V gives CDR1 MNHEY, CDR2 SMNVEV (reference sequence). The ends lost 10 bases at V and 3 bases at J; junction bases unmatched: 4.